The subject of this entry is one TCR beta chain. Its specificity is unknown. This entry is derived from a study of T cell repertoires in cytomegalovirus infection. Germline CDR1 is MNHNY and CDR2 is SVGAGI (reference sequence). This CDR3 comprises 14 residues. Trimming took 2 bases from V and 2 from J, leaving 9 bases between them. TCRdb reprocessed the reads via MiXCR and lists one record per CDR3 protein. The sample contains fewer than 950,000 distinct CDR3 sequences, approximately 32% of which appear only once. Overall study results and limits: Ex vivo, HLA-C-restricted CMV-specific TCR beta clonotypes prevailed over the rest of the response.

The sample consisted of cultured CD8+ T cells from PBMCs, taken from culture after CMV antigen stimulation. This chain uses TRBV6-6 with TRBJ1-1; unclear D gene. This TCR was sampled from a human donor in good health (CMV status not recorded). Some clones in this sample may be carry-over from other donors' samples. CDR3 region: CASSYVATNTEAFF. In DNA form, the CDR3 reads TGTGCCAGCAGTTACGTGGCAACCAACACTGAAGCTTTCTTT.